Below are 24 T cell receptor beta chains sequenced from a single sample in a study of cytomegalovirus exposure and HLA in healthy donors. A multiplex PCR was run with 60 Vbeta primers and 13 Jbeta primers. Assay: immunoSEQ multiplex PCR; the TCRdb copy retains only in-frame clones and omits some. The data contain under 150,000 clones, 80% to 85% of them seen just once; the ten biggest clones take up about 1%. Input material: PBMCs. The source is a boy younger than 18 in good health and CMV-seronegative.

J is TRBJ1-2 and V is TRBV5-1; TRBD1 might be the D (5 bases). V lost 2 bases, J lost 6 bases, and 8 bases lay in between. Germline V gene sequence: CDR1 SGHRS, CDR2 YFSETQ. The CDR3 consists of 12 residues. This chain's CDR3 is CASSFEGDGYTF. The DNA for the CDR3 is TGCGCCAGCAGCTTTGAAGGGGATGGCTACACCTTC.

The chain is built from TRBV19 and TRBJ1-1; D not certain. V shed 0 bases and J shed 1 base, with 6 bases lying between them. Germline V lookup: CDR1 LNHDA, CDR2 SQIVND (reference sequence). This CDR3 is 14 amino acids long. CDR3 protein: CASSIEGGNTEAFF. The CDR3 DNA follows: TGTGCCAGTAGTATAGAAGGAGGGAACACTGAAGCTTTCTTT.

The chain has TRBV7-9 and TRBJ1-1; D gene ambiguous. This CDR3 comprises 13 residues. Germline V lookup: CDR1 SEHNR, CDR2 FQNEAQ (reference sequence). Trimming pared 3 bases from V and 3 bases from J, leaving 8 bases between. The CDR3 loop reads CASSFGLDTEAFF. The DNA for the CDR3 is TGTGCCAGCAGCTTCGGGTTGGACACTGAAGCTTTCTTT.

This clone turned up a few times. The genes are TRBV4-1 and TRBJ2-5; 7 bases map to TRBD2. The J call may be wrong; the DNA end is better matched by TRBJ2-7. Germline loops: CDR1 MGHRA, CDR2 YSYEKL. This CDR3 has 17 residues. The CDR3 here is CASSQVRGGGSGYEQYF. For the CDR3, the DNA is TGCGCCAGCAGCCAAGTCCGCGGTGGCGGGAGCGGTTACGAGCAGTACTTC.

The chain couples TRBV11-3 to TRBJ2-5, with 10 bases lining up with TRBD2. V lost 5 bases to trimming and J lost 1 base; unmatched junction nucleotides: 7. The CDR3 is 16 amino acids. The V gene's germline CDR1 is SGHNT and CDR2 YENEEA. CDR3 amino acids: CASSTRTSGVQETQYF. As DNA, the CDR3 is TGTGCCAGCAGCACCCGGACTAGCGGAGTCCAAGAGACCCAGTACTTC.

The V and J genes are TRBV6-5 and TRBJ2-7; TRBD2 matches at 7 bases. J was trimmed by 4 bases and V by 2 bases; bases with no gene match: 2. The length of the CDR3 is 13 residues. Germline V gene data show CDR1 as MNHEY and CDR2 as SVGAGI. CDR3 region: CASSYGGEYEQYF. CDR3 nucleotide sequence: TGTGCCAGCAGTTACGGGGGGGAATACGAGCAGTACTTC.

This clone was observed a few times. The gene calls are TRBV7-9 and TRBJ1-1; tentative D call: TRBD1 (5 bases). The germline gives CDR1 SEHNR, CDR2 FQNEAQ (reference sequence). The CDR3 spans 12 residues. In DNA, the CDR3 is TGTAATCTTGGGGCGGTTCCGACTGAAGCTTTCTTT. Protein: CNLGAVPTEAFF.

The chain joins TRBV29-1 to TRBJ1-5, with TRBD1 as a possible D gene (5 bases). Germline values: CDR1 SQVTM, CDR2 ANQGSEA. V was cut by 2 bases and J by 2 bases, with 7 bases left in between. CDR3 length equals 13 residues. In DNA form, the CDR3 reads TGCAGCGTTGAAACGGGGGGCAATCAGCCCCAGCATTTT. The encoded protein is CSVETGGNQPQHF. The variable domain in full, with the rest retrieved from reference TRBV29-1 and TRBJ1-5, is SAVISQKPSRDICQRGTSLTIQCQVDSQVTMMFWYRQQPGQSLTLIATANQGSEATYESGFVIDKFPISRPNLTFSTLTVSNMSPEDSSIYLCSVETGGNQPQHFGDGTRLSIL.

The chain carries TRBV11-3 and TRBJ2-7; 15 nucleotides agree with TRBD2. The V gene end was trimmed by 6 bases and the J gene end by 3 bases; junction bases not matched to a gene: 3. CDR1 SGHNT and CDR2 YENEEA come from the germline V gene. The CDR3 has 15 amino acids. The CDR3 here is CASRGGLAGGYEQYF. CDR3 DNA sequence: TGTGCCAGCAGGGGGGGACTAGCGGGGGGCTACGAGCAGTACTTC.

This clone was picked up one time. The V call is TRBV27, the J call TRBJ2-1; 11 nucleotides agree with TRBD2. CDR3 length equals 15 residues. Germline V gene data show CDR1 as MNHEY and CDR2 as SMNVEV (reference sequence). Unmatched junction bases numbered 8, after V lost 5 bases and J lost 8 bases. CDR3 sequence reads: CASSPTSGSVDEQFF. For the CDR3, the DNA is TGTGCCAGCAGTCCCACTAGCGGGAGTGTAGATGAGCAGTTCTTC.

The CDR3 DNA is TGCAGCGTTGAAAGAGCAGGGGTCTACGAGCAGTACTTC. Translation: CSVERAGVYEQYF. The V and J genes are TRBV29-1 and TRBJ2-7, with D possibly being TRBD1 (6 bases). Trimming pared 2 bases from V and 3 bases from J, leaving 11 bases between. The CDR3 runs to 13 residues. Germline V gene sequence: CDR1 SQVTM, CDR2 ANQGSEA.

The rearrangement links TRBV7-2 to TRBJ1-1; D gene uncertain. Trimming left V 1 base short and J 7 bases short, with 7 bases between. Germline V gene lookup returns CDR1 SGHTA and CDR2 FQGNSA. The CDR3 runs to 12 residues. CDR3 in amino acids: CASSLGRDEAFF. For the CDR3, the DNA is TGTGCCAGCAGCTTAGGGCGGGATGAAGCTTTCTTT.

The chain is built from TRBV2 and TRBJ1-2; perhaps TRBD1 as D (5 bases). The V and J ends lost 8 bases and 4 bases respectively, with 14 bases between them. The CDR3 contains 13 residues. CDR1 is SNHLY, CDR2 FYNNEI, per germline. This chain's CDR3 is CASAQGDFYGYTF. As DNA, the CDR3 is TGTGCCAGCGCTCAGGGTGATTTCTATGGCTACACCTTC.

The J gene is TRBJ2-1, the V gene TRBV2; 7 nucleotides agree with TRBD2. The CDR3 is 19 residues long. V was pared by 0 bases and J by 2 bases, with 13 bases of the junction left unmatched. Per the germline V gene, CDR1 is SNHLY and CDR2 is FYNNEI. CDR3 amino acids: CASSEAGGPGNGPYNEQFF. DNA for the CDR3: TGTGCCAGCAGTGAAGCGGGAGGGCCGGGGAACGGGCCCTACAATGAGCAGTTCTTC. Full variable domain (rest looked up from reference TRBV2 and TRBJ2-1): EPEVTQTPSHQVTQMGQEVILRCVPISNHLYFYWYRQILGQKVEFLVSFYNNEISEKSEIFDDQFSVERPDGSNFTLKIRSTKLEDSAMYFCASSEAGGPGNGPYNEQFFGPGTRLTVL.

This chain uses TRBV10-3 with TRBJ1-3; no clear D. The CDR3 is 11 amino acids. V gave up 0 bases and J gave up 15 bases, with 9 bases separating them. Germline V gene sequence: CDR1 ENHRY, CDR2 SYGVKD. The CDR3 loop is CAISESRHAYF. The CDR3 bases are TGTGCCATCAGTGAGTCGCGACACGCATATTTT.

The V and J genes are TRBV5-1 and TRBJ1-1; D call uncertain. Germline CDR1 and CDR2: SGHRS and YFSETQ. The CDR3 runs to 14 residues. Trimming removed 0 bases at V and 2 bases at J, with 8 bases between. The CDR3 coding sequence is TGCGCCAGCAGCTTGGTAGGAGATAACACTGAAGCTTTCTTT. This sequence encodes CASSLVGDNTEAFF.

This CDR3 is CASSSRTGTYEQYF. The DNA of the CDR3 is TGTGCCAGCAGCTCTAGGACTGGAACCTACGAGCAGTACTTC. The chain recombines TRBV5-6 with TRBJ2-7, with D maybe TRBD2 (5 bases). Germline assignment: CDR1 SGHDT and CDR2 YYEEEE. This CDR3 has 14 amino acids. Trimming left V 3 bases short and J 2 bases short, with 12 bases between.

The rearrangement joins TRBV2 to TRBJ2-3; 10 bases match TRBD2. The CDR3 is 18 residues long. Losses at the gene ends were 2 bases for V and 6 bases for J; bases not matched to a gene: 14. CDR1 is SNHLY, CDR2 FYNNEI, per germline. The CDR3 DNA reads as TGTGCCAGCAGTGAATTGTATCAGACTAGCGGGTTACAGGATACGCAGTATTTT. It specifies CASSELYQTSGLQDTQYF.

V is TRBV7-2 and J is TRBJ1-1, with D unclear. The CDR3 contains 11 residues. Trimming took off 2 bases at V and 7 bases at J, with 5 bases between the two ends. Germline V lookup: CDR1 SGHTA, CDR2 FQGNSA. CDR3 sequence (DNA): TGTGCCAGCAGCTTACACAGTGAAGCTTTCTTT. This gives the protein CASSLHSEAFF.

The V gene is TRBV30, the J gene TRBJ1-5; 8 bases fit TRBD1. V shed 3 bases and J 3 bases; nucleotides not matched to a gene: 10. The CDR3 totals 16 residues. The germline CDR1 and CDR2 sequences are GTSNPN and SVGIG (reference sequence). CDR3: CAWSRQGLYNNQPQHF. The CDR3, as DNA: TGTGCCTGGAGCCGACAGGGGCTGTATAACAATCAGCCCCAGCATTTT.

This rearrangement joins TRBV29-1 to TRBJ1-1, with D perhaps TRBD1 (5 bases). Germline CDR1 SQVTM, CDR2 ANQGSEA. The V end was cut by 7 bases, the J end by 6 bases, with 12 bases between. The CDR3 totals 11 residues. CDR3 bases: TGCAGCGGTCTGACAGTAGCTGAAGCTTTCTTT. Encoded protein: CSGLTVAEAFF.

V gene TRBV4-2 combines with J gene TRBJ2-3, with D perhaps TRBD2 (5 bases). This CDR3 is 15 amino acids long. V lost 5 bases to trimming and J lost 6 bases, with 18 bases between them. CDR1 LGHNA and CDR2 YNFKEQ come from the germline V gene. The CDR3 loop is CASSASLYSGDTQYF. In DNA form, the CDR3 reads TGTGCCAGCAGCGCCAGCCTTTATTCGGGGGATACGCAGTATTTT.

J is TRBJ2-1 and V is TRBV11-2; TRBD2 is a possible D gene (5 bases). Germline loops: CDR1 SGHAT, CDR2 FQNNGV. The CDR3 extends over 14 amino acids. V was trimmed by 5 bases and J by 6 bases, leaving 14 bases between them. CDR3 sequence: CASSRTPQSNEQFF. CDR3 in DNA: TGTGCCAGCAGCCGGACTCCCCAATCCAATGAGCAGTTCTTC.

CDR3 nucleotides: TGTGCCAGCAGTTACAGGGACAGGGTCGGCTATGGCTACACCTTC. Translating gives CASSYRDRVGYGYTF. The rearrangement uses TRBV6-5 and TRBJ1-2, with 9 bases lining up with TRBD1. The CDR3 length is 15 residues. The V segment lost 2 bases and the J segment 4 bases; nucleotides outside the gene matches: 5. Per the germline V gene, CDR1 is MNHEY and CDR2 is SVGAGI.